This is a list of T cell receptor beta chains from one sample in a study of T cell repertoires in cytomegalovirus infection. One entry per CDR3 protein, called by TCRdb with MiXCR from the reads. The sample includes approximately 770,000 distinct CDR3 sequences, 25% to 35% of them seen just once. Antigens of these TCRs are unknown. Sequenced here: cultured CD8+ T cells from PBMCs, sampled from culture after CMV antigen stimulation. These receptors were collected from a human donor in good health (CMV status not recorded). Some clones in this sample may be carry-over from other donors' samples. The CDR3 runs from the conserved cysteine through the conserved F or W. The D gene is left open where the match is weak. Some rows have no size entry. The others give once, few or many, or a class for an expanded clone.

>few|TRBV24-1|14|TRBJ2-5|.
TGTGCCACCTGCGGGGTACCCGACTGGGAGACCCAGTACTTC
CATCGVPDWETQYF
>.|TRBV5-8|15|TRBJ2-5|.
TGTGCCAGCACCCGAACACCAAACAACCAAGAGACCCAGTACTTC
CASTRTPNNQETQYF
>few|TRBV6-2/TRBV6-3|15|TRBJ2-2|TRBD1
TGTGCCAGCAGGGGGACAGCCGCGAACACCGGGGAGCTGTTTTTT
CASRGTAANTGELFF
>.|TRBV7-9|15|TRBJ2-3|TRBD2
TGTGCCAGCAGCTGGGGACTAGCGGGCACAGATACGCAGTATTTT
CASSWGLAGTDTQYF
>.|TRBV4-3|15|TRBJ1-1|.
TGCGCCAGCAGCCAAGTGGGCAGGCGGAACACTGAAGCTTTCTTT
CASSQVGRRNTEAFF
>few|TRBV29-1|13|TRBJ2-7|.
TGCAGCGTTGAAGAAGGGACATCAGGGGAGCAGTACTTC
CSVEEGTSGEQYF
>.|TRBV15|13|TRBJ2-7|TRBD1
TGTGCCACCAGCAGCGCAACCGGACAGGGAAGGTACTTC
CATSSATGQGRYF
>.|TRBV19|13|TRBJ1-1|TRBD1
TGTGCCAGCCTAGGGACAGGGACCACTGAAGCTTTCTTT
CASLGTGTTEAFF
>few|TRBV19|15|TRBJ1-6|.
TGTGCCAGTAGTACAAGGACACCCTATAATTCACCCCTCCACTTT
CASSTRTPYNSPLHF
>few|TRBV7-6|15|TRBJ2-7|TRBD1
TGTGCCAGCAGCTCCGGGACAGGAATTAGGTACGAGCAGTACTTC
CASSSGTGIRYEQYF
>few|TRBV18|16|TRBJ1-2|.
TGTGCCAGCTCACCTTCCCCGGGGCAGGCCAACTATGGCTACACCTTC
CASSPSPGQANYGYTF
>.|TRBV20-1|14|TRBJ1-1|.
TGCAGTGCTACAGAACGGGGTAGGAACACTGAAGCTTTCTTT
CSATERGRNTEAFF
>few|TRBV19|15|TRBJ2-1|TRBD2
TGTGCCAGTAGTATTTACCAGCGGGGGAGGAATGAGCAGTTCTTC
CASSIYQRGRNEQFF
>many|TRBV6-5|15|TRBJ2-7|.
TGTGCCAGCAGTTACTCGAACGGAGTTGGATACGAGCAGTACTTC
CASSYSNGVGYEQYF
>.|TRBV10-3|15|TRBJ2-3|TRBD2
TGTGCCATCAGACGACTAGCGGGGGGAGAAGATACGCAGTATTTT
CAIRRLAGGEDTQYF
>few|TRBV6-1|15|TRBJ2-1|.
TGTGCCAGCAGTGAATTATCGGGTCCCTACAATGAGCAGTTCTTC
CASSELSGPYNEQFF